The 30 T cell receptor beta chains below all came from one sample that was sequenced in a study of blood T cell repertoires in COVID-19. Only in-frame clones appear in the TCRdb table, and some are missing; sequencing was by immunoSEQ multiplex PCR. The data contain about 170,000 clones, 80% to 90% of them singletons. Sequencing used peripheral blood. The receptor set was obtained from a man between 18 and 29 years old with active or convalescent COVID-19.

This clone has just one count. The gene calls are TRBV24-1 and TRBJ2-2; no reliable D call. CDR1 KGHDR and CDR2 SFDVKD come from the germline V gene. This CDR3 contains 15 residues. V was trimmed by 4 bases and J by 1 base, leaving 9 bases between them. The CDR3 protein is CATSDPSGNTGELFF. CDR3 nucleotides: TGTGCCACCAGTGACCCTTCAGGGAACACCGGGGAGCTGTTTTTT.

The chain links TRBV21-1 to TRBJ1-1; TRBD1 is the table's D call, not checked against the DNA. TRBV21-1 is shown as a pseudogene. The CDR3 runs to 15 residues. The CDR3 coding sequence is TGTGCCAGCAGCAGTAGGGGGCTTTGGGACACTGAAGCTTTCTTT. Amino acid sequence: CASSSRGLWDTEAFF.

The CDR3 sequence is CTSSHDRVGEKLFF. The CDR3 DNA follows: TGCACCAGCAGCCACGACAGGGTCGGTGAAAAACTGTTTTTT. The genes are TRBV1 and TRBJ1-4; TRBD1 reflects the table's D call only, with no check against the DNA. TRBV1 is classified as a pseudogene. The CDR3 spans 14 residues.

J is TRBJ2-7 and V is TRBV19, with D perhaps matching TRBD1 (6 bases). This CDR3 comprises 12 residues. Deletions cut 5 bases from V and 7 bases from J, with 12 bases between. CDR1 LNHDA and CDR2 SQIVND come from the germline V gene (reference sequence). This CDR3 reads CASSSGTQEQYF. The CDR3 nucleotides read TGTGCCAGTAGTTCCGGGACACAGGAGCAGTACTTC.

The chain has TRBV27 and TRBJ2-3; D is perhaps TRBD1 (5 bases). V was shortened by 6 bases and J by 3 bases, with 13 bases between the two germline ends. The CDR3 has 14 amino acids. The germline V gene has CDR1 MNHEY and CDR2 SMNVEV (reference sequence). The CDR3 DNA reads as TGTGCCAGCAGCCAGGGTTCTAGGACAGATACGCAGTATTTT. It is translated as CASSQGSRTDTQYF.

The genes are TRBV7-2 and TRBJ1-2, with D possibly being TRBD1 (5 bases). This CDR3 region has 14 residues. The V gene's germline CDR1 is SGHTA and CDR2 FQGNSA. With 5 bases removed from V and 5 bases from J, the gap between germline ends came to 15 bases. This CDR3 reads CASSPAAGSYGYTF. The CDR3, as DNA: TGTGCCAGCAGCCCCGCCGCAGGGTCTTATGGCTACACCTTC.

This chain links TRBV7-2 with TRBJ2-2, with TRBD1 identical over 9 bases. J was trimmed by 7 bases and V by 3 bases; bases with no gene match: 6. The germline gives CDR1 SGHTA, CDR2 FQGNSA. There are 15 residues in the CDR3. The CDR3 is CASSFRQGGGGELFF. CDR3 coding DNA: TGTGCCAGCAGCTTTCGACAGGGGGGAGGCGGGGAGCTGTTTTTT. The full variable domain, rest sourced from reference TRBV7-2 and TRBJ2-2, is GAGVSQSPSNKVTEKGKDVELRCDPISGHTALYWYRQSLGQGLEFLIYFQGNSAPDKSGLPSDRFSAERTGGSVSTLTIQRTQQEDSAVYLCASSFRQGGGGELFFGEGSRLTVL.

The chain combines TRBV5-5 with TRBJ1-6, with TRBD1 matching 8 bases. CDR1 and CDR2 from the germline V gene are SGHKS and YYEKEE (reference sequence). The CDR3 is made up of 13 amino acids. The V and J ends lost 10 bases and 5 bases, in that order; junction bases with no gene match: 5. The chain's CDR3 is CAQGASDNSPLHF. The CDR3 DNA reads TGTGCCCAGGGGGCGTCGGATAATTCACCCCTCCACTTT.

The rearrangement uses TRBV12-3 or TRBV12-4 and TRBJ1-1; the D is unclear. V dropped 6 bases and J dropped 0 bases, with 8 bases sitting between them. The CDR3 runs 13 residues. The CDR3 sequence: CASRQTLNTEAFF. CDR3 sequence (DNA): TGTGCCAGCAGACAGACACTGAACACTGAAGCTTTCTTT.

The chain couples TRBV4-3 to TRBJ1-1; 9 positions agree with TRBD1. The CDR3 is 16 residues long. J gave up 3 bases and V 4 bases, and 9 bases lay outside the gene matches. CDR1 and CDR2 (germline): LGHNA, YSLEER. For the CDR3, the DNA is TGCGCCAGCAGCCCAACAGGGACAGGGCGAGACACTGAAGCTTTCTTT. Translated: CASSPTGTGRDTEAFF.

The chain has TRBV6-1 and TRBJ1-1; tentatively, D is TRBD1 (5 bases). Trimming cost V 5 bases and J 0 bases, with 13 bases left between them. CDR1 MNHNS and CDR2 SASEGT come from the germline V gene. The CDR3 loop spans 15 amino acids. The CDR3 loop is CASSSTATMNTEAFF. In DNA, the CDR3 is TGTGCCAGCAGTTCGACAGCTACCATGAACACTGAAGCTTTCTTT.

The chain has TRBV19 and TRBJ1-1; 7 bases match TRBD1. The V gene end was trimmed by 2 bases and the J gene end by 6 bases; junction bases not matched to a gene: 15. Germline V gene data show CDR1 as LNHDA and CDR2 as SQIVND (reference sequence). The CDR3 has 17 residues. The CDR3 protein is CASSIPPNDRVKAEAFF. CDR3 sequence (DNA): TGTGCCAGTAGTATACCCCCCAACGACAGGGTGAAGGCTGAAGCTTTCTTT.

This clone was counted only a few times. The chain carries TRBV7-9 and TRBJ2-7, with 7 bases aligning to TRBD1. Germline V lookup: CDR1 SEHNR, CDR2 FQNEAQ (reference sequence). The CDR3 consists of 14 residues. Losses at the gene ends were 4 bases for V and 7 bases for J; bases not matched to a gene: 10. The CDR3 region is CASSSVVRDREQYF. CDR3 DNA: TGTGCCAGCAGCTCCGTTGTTCGGGACAGAGAGCAGTACTTC.

V usage is TRBV21-1 and J usage is TRBJ1-4; the table's D gene call, TRBD1, was not cross checked with the DNA. TRBV21-1 corresponds to a pseudogene. The CDR3 runs 14 residues. CDR3 protein: CASSKGQDNEKLFF. As DNA, the CDR3 is TGTGCCAGCAGCAAGGGGCAGGATAATGAAAAACTGTTTTTT.

The sample holds a few counts of this clone. CDR3 sequence (DNA): TGTGCCAGCAGCGCTACAGGAATGAACACTGAAGCTTTCTTT. Its translation is CASSATGMNTEAFF. The rearrangement joins TRBV9 to TRBJ1-1, with D perhaps TRBD1 (5 bases). Trimming shortened V by 3 bases and J by 0 bases, and 9 bases separated the two germline ends. The germline CDR1 and CDR2 sequences are SGDLS and YYNGEE. The CDR3 contains 14 residues.

This clone occurred once. The chain is built from TRBV2 and TRBJ1-1, with D hard to call. V lost 4 bases and J lost 3, with 12 bases in between. The CDR3 loop spans 14 amino acids. Germline CDR1 is SNHLY and CDR2 is FYNNEI. Written as DNA, the CDR3 is TGTGCCAGCAGTGTGGGAGGGTGGTACACTGAAGCTTTCTTT. Its protein product is CASSVGGWYTEAFF.

Comment on this clone: Distinct nucleotide sequences in the sample also encode this CDR3. This chain joins TRBV5-1 and TRBJ1-1, with D uncertain. In germline, CDR1 is SGHRS, CDR2 YFSETQ. Trimming took off 0 bases at V and 1 base at J, with 7 bases between the two ends. The CDR3 sequence is 14 residues long. The CDR3 DNA is TGCGCCAGCAGCTTGGTCGGTCAGAACACTGAAGCTTTCTTT. Translated: CASSLVGQNTEAFF.

This clone has ten or more counts. This chain connects TRBV27 to TRBJ2-2; 8 bases align to TRBD1. CDR3 size: 13 residues. The germline gives CDR1 MNHEY, CDR2 SMNVEV (reference sequence). Unmatched junction bases numbered 4, after V lost 8 bases and J lost 5 bases. Here the CDR3 reads CASQTGATGELFF. DNA for the CDR3: TGTGCCAGCCAGACAGGGGCTACCGGGGAGCTGTTTTTT.

Concerning this clone: In the same sample, other DNA sequences code for this CDR3. The chain recombines TRBV7-2 with TRBJ2-2; 13 bases fit TRBD2. This CDR3 has 15 amino acids. The V gene's germline CDR1 is SGHTA and CDR2 FQGNSA. V dropped 5 bases and J dropped 5; count of bases not matched to a gene: 2. CDR3 residues: CASSLGLAGTGELFF. CDR3 in DNA: TGTGCCAGCAGCCTGGGACTAGCGGGAACCGGGGAGCTGTTTTTT.

The table lists this clone with a few counts. The chain carries TRBV6-5 and TRBJ1-2; possibly TRBD1 for D (6 bases). Germline V gives CDR1 MNHEY, CDR2 SVGAGI. The CDR3 has 12 amino acids. Trimming removed 7 bases from V and 5 bases from J, with 11 bases in between. CDR3 bases: TGTGCCAGCAAACAGGGCCCATATGGCTACACCTTC. Translated, it gives CASKQGPYGYTF.

The gene calls are TRBV19 and TRBJ2-7; 9 bases align to TRBD2. The CDR3 loop spans 15 amino acids. Germline CDR1 reads LNHDA; CDR2 reads SQIVND (reference sequence). V trimming: 3 bases; J trimming: 5 bases; junction bases outside the gene matches: 8. CDR3 in DNA: TGTGCCAGTAGTATGAGTAGGCGGGAGGGCGACGAGCAGTACTTC. Its translation: CASSMSRREGDEQYF.

This rearrangement joins TRBV5-4 to TRBJ2-3; D is perhaps TRBD1 (5 bases). V was cut by 1 base and J by 5 bases, with 20 bases left in between. The germline gives CDR1 SGHNT, CDR2 YYREEE (reference sequence). This CDR3 is built from 17 residues. This CDR3 reads CASSLTTGPWIQDTQYF. The DNA of the CDR3 is TGTGCCAGCAGCTTGACCACAGGTCCTTGGATTCAAGATACGCAGTATTTT.

This clone was picked up a small number of times. The chain links TRBV6-2 or TRBV6-3 to TRBJ2-2, with TRBD1 matching 8 bases. Germline V gives CDR1 MNHEY, CDR2 SVGEGT. The CDR3 is 15 amino acids. V was pared by 6 bases and J by 5 bases, with 8 bases of the junction left unmatched. The CDR3 spells CASSPQHRGTGELFF. The CDR3 DNA reads TGTGCCAGCAGCCCACAACACAGGGGGACCGGGGAGCTGTTTTTT.

The J gene is TRBJ1-4, the V gene TRBV30; D may be TRBD1 (5 bases). The V and J ends lost 5 bases and 5 bases respectively, with 12 bases between them. The germline CDR1 and CDR2 sequences are GTSNPN and SVGIG (reference sequence). The CDR3 is 13 amino acids. CDR3 nucleotide sequence: TGTGCCTGGGGGTGGAACAGGAATGAAAAACTGTTTTTT. It specifies CAWGWNRNEKLFF.

The chain uses TRBV5-1 and TRBJ2-1, with D perhaps TRBD1 (6 bases). The CDR3 is 15 amino acids. CDR1 SGHRS and CDR2 YFSETQ come from the germline V gene. Trimming shortened V by 0 bases and J by 6 bases, and 13 bases separated the two germline ends. In nucleotides, the CDR3 is TGCGCCAGCAGCTTGGACAGGGCGATTGGCAATGAGCAGTTCTTC. Translated, it gives CASSLDRAIGNEQFF.

The rearrangement uses TRBV7-2 and TRBJ1-2; D is perhaps TRBD1 (6 bases). The CDR3 length is 15 residues. Between the trimmed V and J ends, which lost 1 base and 1 base, there was a span of 10 bases. Germline V gene sequence: CDR1 SGHTA, CDR2 FQGNSA. The CDR3 bases are TGTGCCAGCAGCTTAGGGACAGCAGTTAACTATGGCTACACCTTC. It specifies CASSLGTAVNYGYTF.

The CDR3 DNA reads as TGTGCCAGCTACGCAACAGGCAGCACAGATACGCAGTATTTT. It is translated as CASYATGSTDTQYF. This chain connects TRBV2 to TRBJ2-3; TRBD1 might be the D (5 bases). The CDR3 loop spans 14 amino acids. Trimming shortened V by 8 bases and J by 0 bases, and 12 bases separated the two germline ends. CDR1 and CDR2 from the germline V gene are SNHLY and FYNNEI.

A single count supports this clone. The chain uses TRBV12-3 or TRBV12-4 and TRBJ2-5, with TRBD1 matching 7 bases. CDR3 length: 13 residues. V dropped 6 bases and J dropped 5; count of bases not matched to a gene: 6. CDR3: CASRVTGLETQYF. Here the CDR3 DNA reads TGTGCCAGCAGAGTGACAGGGTTGGAGACCCAGTACTTC.

The chain employs TRBV5-1 and TRBJ2-1, with D tentatively TRBD2 (5 bases). V was cut by 4 bases and J by 3 bases, with 11 bases left in between. Germline-derived CDR1 and CDR2 are SGHRS and YFSETQ. The CDR3 is 14 residues long. The CDR3 DNA is TGCGCCAGCAGCAAGGACTCGCGCTACAATGAGCAGTTCTTC. The encoded protein is CASSKDSRYNEQFF.

The chain is built from TRBV27 and TRBJ2-3; 8 bases map to TRBD2. This CDR3 comprises 16 residues. After removal of 3 bases from V and 2 bases from J, the junction contained 7 bases not matched to a gene. Germline V gene lookup returns CDR1 MNHEY and CDR2 SMNVEV (reference sequence). CDR3 sequence: CASSFSAGEFTDTQYF. The CDR3, as DNA: TGTGCCAGCAGTTTTTCAGCGGGGGAGTTCACAGATACGCAGTATTTT.